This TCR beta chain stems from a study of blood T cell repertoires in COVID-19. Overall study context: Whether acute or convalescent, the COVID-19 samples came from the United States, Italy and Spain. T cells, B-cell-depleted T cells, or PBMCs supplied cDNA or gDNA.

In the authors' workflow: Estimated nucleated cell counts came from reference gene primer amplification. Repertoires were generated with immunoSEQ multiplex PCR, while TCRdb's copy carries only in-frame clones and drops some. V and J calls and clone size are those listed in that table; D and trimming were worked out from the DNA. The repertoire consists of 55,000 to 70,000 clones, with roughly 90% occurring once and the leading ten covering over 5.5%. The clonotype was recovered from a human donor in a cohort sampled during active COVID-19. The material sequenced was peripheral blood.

CDR3 loop: CSARGSSGGRNEQFF. The CDR3 DNA follows: TGCAGCGCCCGGGGGTCGAGCGGGGGGCGTAATGAGCAGTTCTTC. V usage is TRBV29-1 and J usage is TRBJ2-1; 9 bases are shared with TRBD2. In germline, CDR1 is SQVTM, CDR2 ANQGSEA. The CDR3 has 15 residues. The trim removed 7 bases at V and 7 bases at J, leaving 14 bases unmatched.